The entry that follows covers one T cell receptor beta chain sequence. The antigen is not known. The authors prepared the TCRbeta library with unique molecular identifiers. MiXCR, run by TCRdb on the PCR reads, gives a single entry per CDR3 protein. Among 90,000 to 100,000 distinct CDR3 sequences listed, less than 25% were seen once. The source of the sample is a study of T-cell reconstitution after alpha-beta-depleted transplantation in children. Findings and limits, study-wide: Fresh T-cell production supplied most of the T-cell counts and diversity seen one year after transplant.

The sample was PBMCs, taken before TCRalphabeta/CD19-depleted stem cell transplant. This TCR was recovered from a boy aged 2 to 10 with acute lymphoblastic leukemia, due to receive a stem cell transplant.

CDR3 coding DNA: TGTGCCAGCAGCTTAGGGGTTCTAGGAGAGACCCAGTACTTC. Translation gives CASSLGVLGETQYF. V is TRBV7-2 and J is TRBJ2-5; D is ambiguous. This CDR3 comprises 14 residues. The germline V and J ends were trimmed by 1 base and 4 bases, with 10 bases remaining between them. The germline V gene has CDR1 SGHTA and CDR2 FQGNSA.